A selection of T cell receptor beta chains follows, all from one sample in a study of cytomegalovirus exposure and HLA in healthy donors. The data were produced by immunoSEQ multiplex PCR, yet TCRdb's version contains in-frame clones alone and is incomplete. The table lists 170,000 or so clones, 79% of them singletons, with about 0.72% in the top ten. The sequenced material came from PBMCs. All receptors come from a woman aged 40 to 49 in good health and CMV-seronegative. Each CDR3 is given with its conserved first and last residue. A D gene is named only where the DNA matches it firmly. Expanded clones are given a class, and other clones once, few, many or no size at all.

j_gene: TRBJ2-1; len: 18; abundance: NA; v_gene: TRBV9; d_gene: TRBD2; CDR3aa: CASSVGLAVRSSYNEQFF; CDR3nt: TGTGCCAGCAGCGTGGGACTAGCGGTCCGAAGCTCCTACAATGAGCAGTTCTTC
j_gene: TRBJ2-1; len: 15; abundance: NA; v_gene: TRBV5-1; d_gene: TRBD2; CDR3aa: CASSLLAGEANEQFF; CDR3nt: TGCGCCAGCAGCTTACTAGCGGGAGAAGCAAATGAGCAGTTCTTC
j_gene: TRBJ1-1; len: 12; abundance: NA; v_gene: TRBV5-1; d_gene: TRBD1; CDR3aa: CASRGQTSEAFF; CDR3nt: TGCGCCAGCAGGGGACAGACCTCTGAAGCTTTCTTT
j_gene: TRBJ2-2; len: 15; abundance: NA; v_gene: TRBV7-9; d_gene: NA; CDR3aa: CASSLQTLGTGELFF; CDR3nt: TGTGCCAGCAGCTTACAAACGCTAGGTACCGGGGAGCTGTTTTTT
j_gene: TRBJ1-2; len: 15; abundance: NA; v_gene: TRBV7-9; d_gene: NA; CDR3aa: CASSLETAANYGYTF; CDR3nt: TGTGCCAGCAGCTTAGAAACAGCGGCGAACTATGGCTACACCTTC
j_gene: TRBJ2-1; len: 16; abundance: NA; v_gene: TRBV7-6; d_gene: TRBD2; CDR3aa: CASSRGTSGGLNEQFF; CDR3nt: TGTGCCAGCAGCAGGGGGACTAGCGGGGGTCTCAATGAGCAGTTCTTC
j_gene: TRBJ1-2; len: 14; abundance: NA; v_gene: TRBV14; d_gene: NA; CDR3aa: CASSQVEGGAGYTF; CDR3nt: TGTGCCAGCAGCCAAGTCGAAGGAGGGGCCGGCTACACCTTC
j_gene: TRBJ1-6; len: 14; abundance: NA; v_gene: TRBV14; d_gene: NA; CDR3aa: CASSQEGGPSPLHF; CDR3nt: TGTGCCAGCAGCCAAGAGGGAGGGCCTTCACCCCTCCACTTT
j_gene: TRBJ1-2; len: 14; abundance: NA; v_gene: TRBV30; d_gene: TRBD1; CDR3aa: CAWSVGRGAYGYTF; CDR3nt: TGTGCCTGGAGTGTCGGCAGGGGGGCTTATGGCTACACCTTC
j_gene: TRBJ1-1; len: 13; abundance: NA; v_gene: TRBV27; d_gene: NA; CDR3aa: CASKMRANTEAFF; CDR3nt: TGTGCCAGCAAGATGAGGGCGAACACTGAAGCTTTCTTT
j_gene: TRBJ1-2; len: 11; abundance: NA; v_gene: TRBV6-1; d_gene: NA; CDR3aa: CASTGGVGYTF; CDR3nt: TGTGCCAGCACTGGAGGGGTTGGCTACACCTTC
j_gene: TRBJ2-1; len: 17; abundance: once; v_gene: TRBV28; d_gene: NA; CDR3aa: CASSLSDWYRRGDEQFF; CDR3nt: TGTGCCAGCAGTTTATCCGACTGGTACCGGAGAGGCGATGAGCAGTTCTTC
j_gene: TRBJ2-7; len: 15; abundance: NA; v_gene: TRBV30; d_gene: TRBD2; CDR3aa: CAWREKRLAVYEQYF; CDR3nt: TGTGCCTGGAGAGAGAAGAGGCTAGCGGTCTACGAGCAGTACTTC